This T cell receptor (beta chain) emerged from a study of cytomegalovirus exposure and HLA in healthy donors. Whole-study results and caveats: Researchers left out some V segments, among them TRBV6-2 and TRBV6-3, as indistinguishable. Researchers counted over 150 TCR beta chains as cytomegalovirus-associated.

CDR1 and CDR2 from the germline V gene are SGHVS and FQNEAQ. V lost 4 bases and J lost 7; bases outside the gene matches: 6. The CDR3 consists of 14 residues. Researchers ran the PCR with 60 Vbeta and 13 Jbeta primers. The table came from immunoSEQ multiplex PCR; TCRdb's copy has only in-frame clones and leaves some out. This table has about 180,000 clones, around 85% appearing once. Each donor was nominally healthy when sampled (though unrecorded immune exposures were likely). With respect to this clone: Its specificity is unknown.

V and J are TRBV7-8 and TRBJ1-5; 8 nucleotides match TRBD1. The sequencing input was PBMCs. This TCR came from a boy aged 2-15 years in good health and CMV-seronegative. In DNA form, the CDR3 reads TGTGCCAGCAGCTCAGAGACAGGGGAACAGCCCCAGCATTTT. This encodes CASSSETGEQPQHF.